Below are 13 T cell receptor beta chains sequenced from a single sample in a study of T cells after yellow fever vaccination. Via MiXCR, TCRdb re-called the 5' RACE reads, giving one row per CDR3 protein. Here the sample spans hundreds of thousands of distinct CDR3 sequences, approximately 15% being singletons. Sequences were derived from PBMCs, sampled on the day of the yellow fever booster vaccination. The receptors originated from a man under 40 who received the YFV17D yellow fever vaccine.

The chain employs TRBV5-8 and TRBJ2-1; D possibly corresponds to TRBD1 (5 bases). Germline CDR1 is SGHTS and CDR2 is YDEGEE. The CDR3 has 14 amino acids. Trimming removed 6 bases at V and 7 bases at J, with 17 bases between. The CDR3 is CASTLGANFNEQFF. DNA of the CDR3: TGTGCCAGCACCCTAGGGGCAAATTTTAATGAGCAGTTCTTC.

This clonotype has a handful of counts. This chain uses TRBV20-1 with TRBJ1-2; maybe TRBD1 (6 bases). The CDR3 has 15 residues. With 1 base removed from V and 0 bases from J, the gap between germline ends came to 12 bases. Germline values: CDR1 DFQATT, CDR2 SNEGSKA (reference sequence). CDR3 in amino acids: CSARVQGFPNYGYTF. As DNA, the CDR3 is TGCAGTGCTAGAGTACAGGGATTTCCTAACTATGGCTACACCTTC.

V and J are TRBV15 and TRBJ2-1; tentatively, D is TRBD1 (5 bases). CDR3 size: 17 residues. V dropped 1 base and J dropped 0 bases, with 13 bases sitting between them. Looked up from germline, CDR1 is LNHNV and CDR2 is YYDKDF (reference sequence). CDR3 residues: CATSRVQGSISYNEQFF. The CDR3 bases are TGTGCCACCAGCAGAGTCCAGGGTTCGATCTCCTACAATGAGCAGTTCTTC.

This clonotype was seen only a few times. The CDR3 sequence: CASSQGRDTSNSPLHF. The CDR3 DNA reads TGTGCCAGCAGCCAAGGAAGGGACACCAGTAATTCACCCCTCCACTTT. The chain recombines TRBV3-1 with TRBJ1-6; tentative D call: TRBD1 (6 bases). The V end was cut by 1 base, the J end by 6 bases, with 13 bases between. Germline CDR1 is LGHDT and CDR2 is YNNKEL (reference sequence). CDR3 length: 16 residues. The variable domain in full, with the rest retrieved from reference TRBV3-1 and TRBJ1-6, is DTAVSQTPKYLVTQMGNDKSIKCEQNLGHDTMYWYKQDSKKFLKIMFSYNNKELIINETVPNRFSPKSPDKAHLNLHINSLELGDSAVYFCASSQGRDTSNSPLHFGNGTRLTVT.

The rearrangement uses TRBV5-1 and TRBJ2-7, with no clear D. The CDR3 is 12 residues long. Looked up from germline, CDR1 is SGHRS and CDR2 is YFSETQ. V lost 8 bases and J 6 bases, leaving 15 bases between the germline ends. CDR3 in amino acids: CARDELRLEQYF. CDR3 nucleotide sequence: TGCGCCAGAGACGAACTTAGGCTCGAGCAGTACTTC. Combining the CDR3 with reference TRBV5-1 and TRBJ2-7 gives the whole variable domain KAGVTQTPRYLIKTRGQQVTLSCSPISGHRSVSWYQQTPGQGLQFLFEYFSETQRNKGNFPGRFSGRQFSNSRSEMNVSTLELGDSALYLCARDELRLEQYFGPGTRLTVT.

The rearrangement uses TRBV20-1 and TRBJ1-5, with 7 positions matching TRBD1. With 2 bases clipped from V and 4 bases from J, the junction kept 5 bases outside the gene matches. The CDR3 extends over 14 amino acids. Germline-derived CDR1 and CDR2 are DFQATT and SNEGSKA (reference sequence). The CDR3 spells CSARPRTGNQPQHF. CDR3 nucleotides: TGCAGTGCTAGACCTCGGACAGGAAATCAGCCCCAGCATTTT.

This sequence joins TRBV28 and TRBJ2-2, with no clear D. With 7 bases removed from V and 1 base from J, the gap between germline ends came to 10 bases. CDR1 is MDHEN, CDR2 SYDVKM, per germline. This CDR3 has 14 residues. The CDR3 DNA is TGTGCCAGCATAGGGCTGATGAACACCGGGGAGCTGTTTTTT. This gives the protein CASIGLMNTGELFF.

CDR3 protein: CASSRTRVSGNTIYF. Here the CDR3 DNA reads TGCGCCAGCAGCCGTACAAGGGTCTCTGGAAACACCATATATTTT. The chain couples TRBV10-2 to TRBJ1-3; no definite D call. V shed 6 bases and J shed 0 bases, with 12 bases lying between them. This CDR3 has 15 amino acids. CDR1 WSHSY and CDR2 SAAADI come from the germline V gene.

The rearrangement joins TRBV5-1 to TRBJ2-3; possible D gene TRBD1, 5 bases. CDR3 length: 15 residues. CDR1 and CDR2 from the germline V gene are SGHRS and YFSETQ. Between the trimmed V and J ends, which lost 0 bases and 4 bases, there was a span of 12 bases. CDR3 protein: CASSLGGVGADTQYF. The CDR3, as DNA: TGCGCCAGCAGCTTGGGGGGCGTGGGCGCAGATACGCAGTATTTT.

This clonotype has only a few counts. The rearrangement links TRBV10-3 to TRBJ2-1; 7 positions agree with TRBD1. The ends lost 6 bases at V and 9 bases at J; junction bases unmatched: 5. This CDR3 has 12 amino acids. Germline-derived CDR1 and CDR2 are ENHRY and SYGVKD. The DNA for the CDR3 is TGTGCCATCAGCGGACAGGCGGGTGAGCAGTTCTTC. As protein: CAISGQAGEQFF.

The chain has TRBV7-2 and TRBJ2-2, with 10 bases matching TRBD2. The CDR3 contains 15 residues. After removal of 2 bases from V and 6 bases from J, the junction contained 3 bases not matched to a gene. Per the germline V gene, CDR1 is SGHTA and CDR2 is FQGNSA. The CDR3 region is CASSLRTSGAGELFF. CDR3 DNA sequence: TGTGCCAGCAGCTTAAGGACTAGCGGTGCCGGGGAGCTGTTTTTT.

This clonotype came up a few times. V gene TRBV9 combines with J gene TRBJ1-1; possibly TRBD1 for D (6 bases). The germline V gene has CDR1 SGDLS and CDR2 YYNGEE. The CDR3 contains 15 residues. Trimming pared 0 bases from V and 1 base from J, leaving 10 bases between. The CDR3 region is CASSVAGTPNTEAFF. CDR3 DNA sequence: TGTGCCAGCAGCGTAGCCGGGACACCGAACACTGAAGCTTTCTTT.

In its sample, this clonotype was seen a few times. The chain joins TRBV19 to TRBJ2-6; TRBD1 matches 10 bases. J gave up 4 bases and V 2 bases, and 5 bases lay outside the gene matches. Germline loops: CDR1 LNHDA, CDR2 SQIVND (reference sequence). This CDR3 region has 17 residues. CDR3 residues: CASSIRQGAKGANVLTF. The CDR3 DNA reads TGTGCCAGTAGTATACGACAGGGGGCGAAAGGGGCCAACGTCCTGACTTTC.